Listed below are T cell receptor beta chains from one sample, sequenced in a study of OX40 agonist ivuxolimab in advanced cancers. Assay used: immunoSEQ multiplex PCR; TCRdb lists only in-frame clones, some missing. The sample lists about 64,000 clones; roughly nine tenths were seen once. Sequencing was performed on CD4+ or CD8+ T cells sorted from blood, taken in a trial of the OX40 agonist ivuxolimab. All receptors derive from an adult with an advanced solid tumor such as melanoma, head and neck, liver or kidney cancer. Both conserved end residues are part of each CDR3. The order of the fields is J gene, clone size, D gene, V gene, CDR3 protein, CDR3 DNA. D genes are given only for firm matches. For some rows the clone size is stated as once, few or many, or as a class when expanded; others skip it.

J gene: TRBJ2-3
clone size: few
D gene: NA
V gene: TRBV5-4
CDR3 protein: CASSQASTDTQYF
CDR3 DNA: TGTGCCAGCTCCCAAGCGAGCACAGATACGCAGTATTTT

J gene: TRBJ1-2
clone size: NA
D gene: NA
V gene: TRBV6-1
CDR3 protein: CASSVPGDGYTF
CDR3 DNA: TGTGCCAGCAGTGTCCCAGGGGACGGCTACACCTTC

J gene: TRBJ1-1
clone size: NA
D gene: NA
V gene: TRBV6-1
CDR3 protein: CASNLRLETEAFF
CDR3 DNA: TGTGCCAGCAACCTGAGGCTGGAAACTGAAGCTTTCTTT

J gene: TRBJ1-5
clone size: NA
D gene: NA
V gene: TRBV28
CDR3 protein: CASREAGELQPQHF
CDR3 DNA: TGTGCCAGTAGAGAGGCCGGGGAGCTTCAGCCCCAGCATTTT

J gene: TRBJ2-3
clone size: NA
D gene: NA
V gene: TRBV28
CDR3 protein: CASTLSVSTDTQYF
CDR3 DNA: TGTGCCAGCACCCTGTCCGTAAGCACAGATACGCAGTATTTT

J gene: TRBJ2-3
clone size: NA
D gene: NA
V gene: TRBV5-1
CDR3 protein: CASSLRQGTDTQYF
CDR3 DNA: TGCGCCAGCAGCTTGAGACAGGGCACAGATACGCAGTATTTT

J gene: TRBJ2-7
clone size: NA
D gene: NA
V gene: TRBV5-1
CDR3 protein: CASSSQGDSYEQYF
CDR3 DNA: TGCGCCAGCAGCTCCCAGGGTGACTCCTACGAGCAGTACTTC

J gene: TRBJ2-5
clone size: NA
D gene: NA
V gene: TRBV14
CDR3 protein: CASSHLGETQYF
CDR3 DNA: TGTGCCAGCAGCCACCTGGGGGAGACCCAGTACTTC

J gene: TRBJ2-7
clone size: NA
D gene: NA
V gene: TRBV9
CDR3 protein: CASSVAGANEQYF
CDR3 DNA: TGTGCCAGCAGCGTAGCAGGGGCCAACGAGCAGTACTTC

J gene: TRBJ1-4
clone size: NA
D gene: TRBD1
V gene: TRBV5-1
CDR3 protein: CASRVTGTGSEKLFF
CDR3 DNA: TGCGCCAGCCGGGTCACCGGGACAGGGTCCGAAAAACTGTTTTTT

J gene: TRBJ2-5
clone size: NA
D gene: NA
V gene: TRBV10-3
CDR3 protein: CATGTVQETQYF
CDR3 DNA: TGTGCCACCGGGACGGTGCAAGAGACCCAGTACTTC

J gene: TRBJ2-3
clone size: NA
D gene: NA
V gene: TRBV6-1
CDR3 protein: CASSYGSLTQYF
CDR3 DNA: TGTGCCAGCAGTTATGGGTCGCTTACGCAGTATTTT

J gene: TRBJ2-5
clone size: NA
D gene: TRBD1
V gene: TRBV6-5
CDR3 protein: CASSSTGVETQYF
CDR3 DNA: TGTGCCAGCAGCTCAACAGGGGTAGAGACCCAGTACTTC

J gene: TRBJ2-7
clone size: NA
D gene: NA
V gene: TRBV28
CDR3 protein: CASSRAHRGEQYF
CDR3 DNA: TGTGCCAGCAGTCGGGCCCATCGAGGCGAGCAGTACTTC

J gene: TRBJ1-2
clone size: NA
D gene: TRBD1
V gene: TRBV5-1
CDR3 protein: CASSGQTGGHGYTF
CDR3 DNA: TGCGCCAGCAGCGGACAGACAGGGGGGCACGGCTACACCTTC

J gene: TRBJ2-3
clone size: once
D gene: NA
V gene: TRBV27
CDR3 protein: CASSPFSTWTDTQYF
CDR3 DNA: TGTGCCAGCAGTCCGTTTTCGACTTGGACAGATACGCAGTATTTT

J gene: TRBJ1-4
clone size: NA
D gene: NA
V gene: TRBV5-1
CDR3 protein: CASSSTGGTEKLFF
CDR3 DNA: TGCGCCAGCAGCTCGACAGGTGGAACGGAAAAACTGTTTTTT

J gene: TRBJ2-3
clone size: NA
D gene: NA
V gene: TRBV14
CDR3 protein: CASSQGYRDTQYF
CDR3 DNA: TGTGCCAGCAGCCAAGGTTACCGAGATACGCAGTATTTT

J gene: TRBJ1-2
clone size: once
D gene: NA
V gene: TRBV5-4
CDR3 protein: CASSLGRGEGYTF
CDR3 DNA: TGTGCCAGCAGCTTGGGCAGAGGGGAAGGCTACACCTTC

J gene: TRBJ2-5
clone size: NA
D gene: NA
V gene: TRBV6-5
CDR3 protein: CASSYSKGRQTQYF
CDR3 DNA: TGTGCCAGCAGTTACTCGAAGGGCAGGCAGACCCAGTACTTC

J gene: TRBJ2-2
clone size: NA
D gene: NA
V gene: TRBV5-1
CDR3 protein: CASSFNRDTGELFF
CDR3 DNA: TGCGCCAGCAGCTTCAACAGGGACACCGGGGAGCTGTTTTTT

J gene: TRBJ2-1
clone size: NA
D gene: NA
V gene: TRBV11-2
CDR3 protein: CASSLNPQTDNEQFF
CDR3 DNA: TGTGCCAGCAGCTTAAACCCACAGACAGACAATGAGCAGTTCTTC

J gene: TRBJ2-6
clone size: NA
D gene: TRBD1
V gene: TRBV19
CDR3 protein: CASNSRGRSGANVLTF
CDR3 DNA: TGTGCCAGTAATAGCAGGGGGCGTTCTGGGGCCAACGTCCTGACTTTC

J gene: TRBJ2-6
clone size: NA
D gene: NA
V gene: TRBV19
CDR3 protein: CASSILRSGANVLTF
CDR3 DNA: TGTGCCAGTAGTATTCTACGCTCTGGGGCCAACGTCCTGACTTTC

J gene: TRBJ2-5
clone size: NA
D gene: NA
V gene: TRBV11-2
CDR3 protein: CASSFFEGASARETQYF
CDR3 DNA: TGTGCCAGCAGCTTCTTTGAAGGGGCTAGCGCTCGGGAGACCCAGTACTTC

J gene: TRBJ2-1
clone size: NA
D gene: TRBD2
V gene: TRBV5-1
CDR3 protein: CASSFGTSRDNEQFF
CDR3 DNA: TGCGCCAGCAGCTTCGGGACTAGTAGGGACAATGAGCAGTTCTTC

J gene: TRBJ2-7
clone size: NA
D gene: NA
V gene: TRBV6-6
CDR3 protein: CASTRTRTSYEQYF
CDR3 DNA: TGTGCCAGTACCAGGACAAGGACCTCCTACGAGCAGTACTTC

J gene: TRBJ2-7
clone size: NA
D gene: NA
V gene: TRBV20-1
CDR3 protein: CSAREGYEQYF
CDR3 DNA: TGCAGTGCTAGAGAAGGTTACGAGCAGTACTTC

J gene: TRBJ2-2
clone size: NA
D gene: TRBD1
V gene: TRBV6-1
CDR3 protein: CASSDGGTGTGELFF
CDR3 DNA: TGTGCCAGCAGTGATGGAGGGACAGGAACCGGGGAGCTGTTTTTT